Detailed here is one T cell receptor beta chain. Its antigen remains unidentified. The method was immunoSEQ multiplex PCR; TCRdb's version includes in-frame clones alone and lacks a portion of them. The data contain about 350,000 clones, about 85% of them singletons. The data originate from a study of cytomegalovirus exposure and HLA in healthy donors. Whole-study results and caveats: In vitro confirmation showed a few CMV-associated chains to be CMV antigen specific. Across donors, most TCRs were seen rarely, yet some public ones were widespread. The investigators catalogued 164 TCR beta chains as cytomegalovirus-associated.

The ends lost 6 bases at V and 3 bases at J; junction bases unmatched: 9. Germline values: CDR1 MNHEY, CDR2 SMNVEV (reference sequence). The CDR3 runs 15 residues. The sequenced sample was PBMCs. The chain couples TRBV27 to TRBJ2-5; TRBD2 aligns across 8 bases. The receptor's source is a woman in her 30s in good health and CMV-seropositive. The CDR3 nucleotides read TGTGCCAGCAGGCTGGGGACTAGTCAAAAAGAGACCCAGTACTTC. This sequence encodes CASRLGTSQKETQYF.